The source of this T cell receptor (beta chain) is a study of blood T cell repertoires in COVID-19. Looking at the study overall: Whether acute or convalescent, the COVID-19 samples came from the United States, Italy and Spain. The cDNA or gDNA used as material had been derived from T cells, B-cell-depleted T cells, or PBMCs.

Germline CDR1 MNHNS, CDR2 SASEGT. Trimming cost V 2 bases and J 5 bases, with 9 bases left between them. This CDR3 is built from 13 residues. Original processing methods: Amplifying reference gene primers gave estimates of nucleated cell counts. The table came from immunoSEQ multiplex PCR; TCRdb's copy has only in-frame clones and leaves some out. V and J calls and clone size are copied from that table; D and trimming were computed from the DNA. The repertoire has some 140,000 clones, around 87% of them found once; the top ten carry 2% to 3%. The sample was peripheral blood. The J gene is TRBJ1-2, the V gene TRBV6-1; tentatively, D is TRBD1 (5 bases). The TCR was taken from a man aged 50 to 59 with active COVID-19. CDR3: CASSEFGGYGYTF. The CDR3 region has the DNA TGTGCCAGCAGTGAATTCGGGGGGTATGGCTACACCTTC.